This entry features one T cell receptor (beta chain) sequence. Its antigen is unidentified. The authors prepared the TCRbeta library with unique molecular identifiers. TCRdb re-analysed the PCR reads in MiXCR, keeping a single row per CDR3 protein. This sample has roughly 570,000 distinct CDR3 sequences, with 20% to 30% found just once. Trimming removed 0 bases at V and 7 bases at J, with 13 bases between. The CDR3 covers 15 residues. CDR1 and CDR2 (germline): ENHRY, SYGVKD. This entry is derived from a study of T-cell reconstitution after alpha-beta-depleted transplantation in children. Study results and limitations: Several hundred graft clones that had expanded were reportedly the source of alpha-beta T cells about two months after transplant. Diversity of TCRbeta at day 60 was high in some patients, arising from surviving recipient T cells and thymic progenitors. T-cell numbers and diversity, one year after transplant, stemmed largely from T cells that were newly produced.

The chain couples TRBV10-3 to TRBJ2-1; the D gene is possibly TRBD2 (6 bases). Source: PBMCs, taken before TCRalphabeta/CD19-depleted stem cell transplant. The receptor's source is a boy in the first two years of life with Wiskott-Aldrich syndrome, due to receive a stem cell transplant. The CDR3 region has the DNA TGTGCCATCAGTGAGTCCGGGAGCGCTCTGAATGAGCAGTTCTTC. It is translated as CAISESGSALNEQFF.